This T cell receptor beta chain was found in a study of T cell responses to AZD1222 COVID-19 vaccine. The CDR3 runs to 14 residues. Per germline, CDR1 MNHEY and CDR2 SMNVEV (reference sequence). V was clipped by 3 bases and J by 4 bases, with 10 bases between them. TCRdb keeps only in-frame clones here, not all; method: immunoSEQ multiplex PCR. This sample has roughly 83,000 clones, with roughly 86% found just once. Points on this clone: The target antigen is unknown.

General study results and limits: No day 14 peak samples; only post-peak repertoires were characterized. Clonal diversity was possibly underestimated; the donors were predominantly white British and more often female. Vaccine-related CD4 TCRs covered spike, predominating at 160-218 and 743-854.

The TCR comes from an adult in good health. This sample comprised peripheral blood, obtained on day 0 of AZD1222 vaccination. V usage is TRBV27 and J usage is TRBJ1-3; TRBD1 might be the D (5 bases). CDR3 in amino acids: CASSLRGTGNTIYF. In DNA form, the CDR3 reads TGTGCCAGCAGTTTGAGGGGAACGGGAAACACCATATATTTT.